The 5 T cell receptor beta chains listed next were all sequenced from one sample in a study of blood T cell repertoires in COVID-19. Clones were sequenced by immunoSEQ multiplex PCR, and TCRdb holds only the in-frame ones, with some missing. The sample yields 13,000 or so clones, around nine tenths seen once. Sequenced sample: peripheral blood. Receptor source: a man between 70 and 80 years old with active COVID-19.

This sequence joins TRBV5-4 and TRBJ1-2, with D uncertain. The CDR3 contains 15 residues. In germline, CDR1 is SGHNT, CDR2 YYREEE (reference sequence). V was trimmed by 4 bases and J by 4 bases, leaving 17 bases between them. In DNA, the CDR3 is TGTGCCAGCAGCCCCGACATTACAGTTCCCTATGGCTACACCTTC. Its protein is CASSPDITVPYGYTF.

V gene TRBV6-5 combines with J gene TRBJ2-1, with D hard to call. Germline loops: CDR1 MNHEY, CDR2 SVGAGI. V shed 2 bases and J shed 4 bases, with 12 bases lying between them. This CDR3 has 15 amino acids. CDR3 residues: CASSYTPTIYNEQFF. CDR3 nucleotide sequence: TGTGCCAGCAGTTACACCCCCACTATTTACAATGAGCAGTTCTTC.

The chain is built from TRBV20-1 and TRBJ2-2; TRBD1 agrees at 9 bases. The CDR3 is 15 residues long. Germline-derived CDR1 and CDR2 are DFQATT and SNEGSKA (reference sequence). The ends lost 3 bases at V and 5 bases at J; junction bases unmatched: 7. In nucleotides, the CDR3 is TGCAGTGCTAGTTCTTGGGACAGGGTGACCGGGGAGCTGTTTTTT. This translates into CSASSWDRVTGELFF.

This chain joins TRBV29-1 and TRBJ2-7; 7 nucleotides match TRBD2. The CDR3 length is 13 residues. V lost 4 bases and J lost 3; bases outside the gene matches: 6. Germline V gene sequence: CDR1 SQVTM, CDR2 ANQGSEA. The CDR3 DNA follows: TGCAGCGTTGGGCCCACGGGGGGCTACGAGCAGTACTTC. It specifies CSVGPTGGYEQYF.

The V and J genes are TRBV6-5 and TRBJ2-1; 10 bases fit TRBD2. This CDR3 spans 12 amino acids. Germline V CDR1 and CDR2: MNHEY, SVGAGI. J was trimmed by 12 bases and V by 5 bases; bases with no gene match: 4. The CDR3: CASSPGLARQFF. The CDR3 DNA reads TGTGCCAGCAGTCCGGGACTAGCGAGGCAGTTCTTC.